Presented here are 3 T cell receptor beta chains from one specimen sequenced in a study of blood T cells in healthy people across ages. Using a J-beta primer mix together with a sample-barcoded 5' primer, a second PCR was run for about 6 to 11 cycles. TCRdb used MiXCR to reprocess the 5' RACE reads, holding one entry per CDR3 protein. The profile covers about 1.1 million distinct CDR3 sequences, with more than 30% appearing a single time and roughly 14% taken by the ten largest. The sequenced sample was blood. The receptors shown here come from a man aged 18 to 29 in good health.

The chain joins TRBV13 to TRBJ2-1, with 9 bases identical to TRBD2. The end of the DNA aligns better with TRBJ2-7, so the J call may be wrong. Germline CDR1 reads PRHDT; CDR2 reads FYEKMQ (reference sequence). The CDR3 length is 15 residues. CDR3 coding DNA: TGTGCCAGCACCGCGGAGGGGACTAGCTACAATGAGCAGTACTTC. As protein: CASTAEGTSYNEQYF.

V gene TRBV2 combines with J gene TRBJ2-3; D is possibly TRBD2 (6 bases). The germline CDR1 and CDR2 sequences are SNHLY and FYNNEI. Trimming left V 4 bases short and J 6 bases short, with 11 bases between. The CDR3 extends over 13 amino acids. The CDR3 nucleotides are TGTGCCAGCAGTGGACTAGGTGGGGATACGCAGTATTTT. This gives the protein CASSGLGGDTQYF.

The chain couples TRBV3-1 to TRBJ1-4, with D unresolved. V was clipped by 3 bases and J by 0 bases, with 8 bases between them. The CDR3 length is 15 residues. The V gene's germline CDR1 is LGHDT and CDR2 YNNKEL (reference sequence). The CDR3 bases are TGTGCCAGCAGCCACCGGACGTCAACTAATGAAAAACTGTTTTTT. Its protein product is CASSHRTSTNEKLFF. Drawing the rest from reference TRBV3-1 and TRBJ1-4, the complete variable domain is DTAVSQTPKYLVTQMGNDKSIKCEQNLGHDTMYWYKQDSKKFLKIMFSYNNKELIINETVPNRFSPKSPDKAHLNLHINSLELGDSAVYFCASSHRTSTNEKLFFGSGTQLSVL.